These T cell receptor beta chains were read from a single sample in a study of shared clonotypes between healthy human individuals. The table came from immunoSEQ multiplex PCR; TCRdb's copy has only in-frame clones and leaves some out. This sample has roughly 2.5 million clones, with 90% to 95% found just once. The sample taken for sequencing was naive CD4+ T cells sorted from blood. All receptors come from a man younger than 35 in good health. Both conserved end residues are part of each CDR3. The D gene is left open where the match is weak. Clone sizes are given selectively: once, few, many, or a class where the clone is expanded.

J gene	V gene	D gene	clone size	CDR3 protein	CDR3 DNA
TRBJ1-1	TRBV18	TRBD1	-	CASSQGQLNSEAFF	TGTGCCAGCTCCCAGGGACAGTTGAATAGCGAAGCTTTCTTT
TRBJ2-3	TRBV6-6	-	-	CASTRTGSTDTQYF	TGTGCCAGCACCCGGACTGGTAGCACAGATACGCAGTATTTT
TRBJ1-5	TRBV28	TRBD1	-	CASSAITGVGQPQHF	TGTGCCAGCAGTGCTATAACAGGGGTAGGCCAGCCCCAGCATTTT
TRBJ1-1	TRBV5-1	-	-	CASSLVDRPMNTEAFF	TGCGCCAGCAGCTTGGTGGACAGACCCATGAACACTGAAGCTTTCTTT
TRBJ1-2	TRBV6-5	-	-	CASSYGQGIYGYTF	TGTGCCAGCAGTTACGGGCAGGGGATCTATGGCTACACCTTC
TRBJ1-6	TRBV10-3	TRBD1	-	CATLPGQGVGSLHF	TGTGCCACCCTACCGGGACAGGGGGTTGGTTCCCTCCACTTT
TRBJ2-7	TRBV5-4	TRBD2	-	CASYLAGVREQYF	TGTGCCAGCTACCTAGCGGGGGTGAGGGAGCAGTACTTC
TRBJ2-1	TRBV7-2	TRBD2	once	CASSFVRGRADSYNEQFF	TGTGCCAGCAGCTTTGTAAGAGGGAGGGCAGACTCCTACAATGAGCAGTTCTTC
TRBJ2-3	TRBV9	TRBD2	-	CASSLTGTSKDTQYF	TGTGCCAGCAGCCTGACCGGGACTAGTAAGGATACGCAGTATTTT
TRBJ1-6	TRBV18	TRBD1	-	CASSPGGVPLHF	TGTGCCAGCTCTCCAGGGGGGGTACCCCTCCACTTT
TRBJ1-5	TRBV11-2	-	-	CASSFEGYQPQHF	TGTGCCAGCAGCTTTGAGGGCTATCAGCCCCAGCATTTT
TRBJ1-2	TRBV28	TRBD1	-	CASSLFDMGQGANGYTF	TGTGCCAGCAGTTTATTTGATATGGGACAGGGGGCGAATGGCTACACCTTC
TRBJ1-5	TRBV27	-	once	CASSLSKHQANQPQHF	TGTGCCAGCAGTTTAAGTAAGCACCAAGCCAATCAGCCCCAGCATTTT
TRBJ2-7	TRBV9	-	-	CASSVGSAGSYEQYF	TGTGCCAGCAGCGTAGGTAGCGCGGGGTCCTACGAGCAGTACTTC
TRBJ2-1	TRBV10-3	-	-	CAISESQGVGGEQFF	TGTGCCATCAGTGAATCACAGGGTGTGGGGGGTGAGCAGTTCTTC
TRBJ2-5	TRBV7-6	TRBD2	-	CASSLSREGLETQYF	TGTGCCAGCAGCTTATCGAGGGAGGGCCTCGAGACCCAGTACTTC
TRBJ1-4	TRBV9	-	-	CASSVWSPAGEKLFF	TGTGCCAGCAGCGTCTGGAGCCCGGCAGGAGAAAAACTGTTTTTT
TRBJ1-2	TRBV10-1	TRBD1	-	CASGDRGLGGYTF	TGCGCCAGCGGGGACAGGGGATTGGGAGGCTACACCTTC
TRBJ2-7	TRBV18	-	-	CASSPAVSYEQYF	TGTGCCAGCTCACCAGCAGTCTCCTACGAGCAGTACTTC
TRBJ1-1	TRBV18	-	-	CASEAGLNTEAFF	TGTGCCAGCGAGGCTGGACTGAACACTGAAGCTTTCTTT
TRBJ2-1	TRBV10-3	TRBD2	-	CATGGGSISNEQFF	TGTGCCACCGGCGGCGGGAGCATATCGAATGAGCAGTTCTTC
TRBJ2-5	TRBV7-3	TRBD1	-	CASSLRGTGETQYF	TGTGCCAGCAGCTTACGAGGGACAGGGGAGACCCAGTACTTC
TRBJ2-7	TRBV7-9	TRBD1	-	CASSRSGTASSYEQYF	TGTGCCAGCAGCCGATCCGGGACAGCGAGCTCCTACGAGCAGTACTTC
TRBJ1-6	TRBV5-1	TRBD1	-	CASSLGAGGNNSPLHF	TGCGCCAGCAGCTTGGGGGCAGGGGGGAATAATTCACCCCTCCACTTT
TRBJ2-1	TRBV12-5	TRBD2	-	CASGLGDGREGEQFF	TGTGCTAGTGGTTTGGGTGACGGGAGGGAAGGGGAGCAGTTCTTC
TRBJ1-4	TRBV15	TRBD1	-	CATSRGTGPNEKLFF	TGTGCCACCAGCAGAGGGACAGGACCAAATGAAAAACTGTTTTTT
TRBJ2-1	TRBV11-2	TRBD2	-	CASIRQLAGEDNEQFF	TGTGCCAGCATCCGACAGCTAGCGGGAGAGGACAATGAGCAGTTCTTC
TRBJ2-6	TRBV19	-	-	CASRPQTGANVLTF	TGTGCCAGTAGACCACAAACTGGGGCCAACGTCCTGACTTTC
TRBJ2-5	TRBV13	TRBD2	-	CASLHSGGSETQYF	TGTGCCAGCCTGCATAGCGGGGGGTCGGAGACCCAGTACTTC